Following are 9 T cell receptor beta chains from one sample sequenced in a study of cytomegalovirus exposure and HLA in healthy donors (dated by TCRdb to about 2017). Libraries were constructed by the immunoSEQ multiplex PCR assay. The multiplex PCR relied on a mix of 60 forward primers for TCR Vbeta segments and 13 reverse primers for TCR Jbeta segments. TCRdb took this table from immuneACCESS and kept in-frame rearrangements with V and J called. Such tables lack part of the clones; where checked against another copy, unresolved V genes explain under half of the gap, and the rest is unexplained. The sample table shows 100,000 to 150,000 clones, and 80% are seen once. Of the sample, 0.95% to 1.5% falls within the top ten clones. The source material was PBMCs. The receptors come from a female donor in good health and CMV-seronegative.

For the CDR3, the DNA is TGTGCCAGCAGTTTAGCGGGAGAACGAGAGACCCAGTACTTC. This translates into CASSLAGERETQYF. This chain connects TRBV28 to TRBJ2-5, with 7 nucleotides matching TRBD2. Looked up from germline, CDR1 is MDHEN and CDR2 is SYDVKM. The junction had 4 bases not matched to a gene; V was cut back by 2 bases and J by 4 bases. The length of the CDR3 is 14 residues.

This chain connects TRBV7-3 to TRBJ2-1; 11 bases are shared with TRBD2. With 1 base clipped from V and 10 bases from J, the junction kept 18 bases outside the gene matches. CDR3 length: 19 amino acids. From germline, CDR1 is SGHTA and CDR2 FQGTGA. The CDR3 loop is CASSLRRTESIAGGTEQFF. The DNA of the CDR3 is TGTGCCAGCAGCTTAAGGCGGACGGAGTCCATAGCGGGAGGGACAGAGCAGTTCTTC.

This clone appeared a single time. The V call is TRBV19, the J call TRBJ1-1; D perhaps matches TRBD1 (5 bases). The V and J ends lost 7 bases and 5 bases respectively, with 17 bases between them. The CDR3 extends over 14 amino acids. Germline values: CDR1 LNHDA, CDR2 SQIVND (reference sequence). The chain's CDR3 is CASNQGVRSTEAFF. DNA for the CDR3: TGTGCCAGTAATCAGGGTGTCAGGTCGACTGAAGCTTTCTTT.

The V call is TRBV4-1, the J call TRBJ2-7, with a weak D call TRBD1 (6 bases). Germline V CDR1 and CDR2: MGHRA, YSYEKL. The CDR3 has 16 residues. Trimming took 3 bases from V and 2 from J, leaving 17 bases between them. Here the CDR3 reads CASSQAPGQQTYEQYF. The CDR3 DNA is TGCGCCAGCAGCCAGGCCCCTGGACAGCAAACCTACGAGCAGTACTTC.

J is TRBJ2-1 and V is TRBV2; TRBD2 might be the D (6 bases). The V gene lost 3 bases and the J gene lost 6 bases, with 18 bases spanning the gap. This CDR3 has 16 amino acids. Germline CDR1 SNHLY, CDR2 FYNNEI. The CDR3 sequence is CASSDERGVTGNEQFF. The CDR3 bases are TGTGCCAGCAGTGATGAGCGCGGGGTGACGGGCAATGAGCAGTTCTTC.

This clone was detected only a few times. V and J are TRBV5-4 and TRBJ2-1; unclear D gene. CDR1 and CDR2 from the germline V gene are SGHNT and YYREEE (reference sequence). This CDR3 contains 13 residues. Trimming left V 1 base short and J 6 bases short, with 8 bases between. The CDR3 DNA sequence: TGTGCCAGCAGCTTGACTGTTCTCAATGAGCAGTTCTTC. Translating it yields CASSLTVLNEQFF.

This sequence joins TRBV2 and TRBJ1-2; D gene unclear. Germline lookup yields CDR1 SNHLY and CDR2 FYNNEI. V was shortened by 5 bases and J by 8 bases, with 12 bases between the two germline ends. This CDR3 has 12 amino acids. CDR3 coding DNA: TGTGCCAGCAGTACCGCTTTTGGCGGCTACACCTTC. Its protein product is CASSTAFGGYTF.

The chain recombines TRBV5-1 with TRBJ1-5, with TRBD1 as a possible D gene (6 bases). V dropped 10 bases and J dropped 4 bases, with 12 bases sitting between them. CDR1 and CDR2 from the germline V gene are SGHRS and YFSETQ. The length of the CDR3 is 12 residues. The CDR3 spells CARKRGNQPQHF. DNA of the CDR3: TGCGCCCGAAAGAGGGGGAATCAGCCCCAGCATTTT.

The chain employs TRBV7-9 and TRBJ1-1, with 7 bases aligning to TRBD1. Germline-derived CDR1 and CDR2 are SEHNR and FQNEAQ (reference sequence). The CDR3 loop spans 12 amino acids. After removal of 5 bases from V and 9 bases from J, the junction contained 6 bases not matched to a gene. CDR3 DNA sequence: TGTGCCAGCAGCCTGGACAGGAACAAAGCTTTCTTT. Encoded protein: CASSLDRNKAFF. Filled out from reference TRBV7-9 and TRBJ1-1, the complete variable domain reads DTGVSQNPRHKITKRGQNVTFRCDPISEHNRLYWYRQTLGQGPEFLTYFQNEAQLEKSRLLSDRFSAERPKGSFSTLEIQRTEQGDSAMYLCASSLDRNKAFFGQGTRLTVV.